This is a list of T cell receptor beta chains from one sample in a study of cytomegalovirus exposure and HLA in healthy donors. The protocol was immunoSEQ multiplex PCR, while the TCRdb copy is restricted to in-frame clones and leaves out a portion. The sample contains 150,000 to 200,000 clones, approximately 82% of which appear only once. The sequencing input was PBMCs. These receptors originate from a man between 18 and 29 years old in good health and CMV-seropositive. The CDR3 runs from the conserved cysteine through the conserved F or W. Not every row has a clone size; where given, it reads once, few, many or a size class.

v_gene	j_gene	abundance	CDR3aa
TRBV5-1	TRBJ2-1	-	CASSLATGGNEQFF
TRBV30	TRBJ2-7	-	CAWSVLSFLEQYF
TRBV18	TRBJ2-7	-	CASSPRFGGIVSYEQYF
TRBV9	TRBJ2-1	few	CASSVMASGSYNEQFF
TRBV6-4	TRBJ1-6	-	CASSREPYNSPLHF
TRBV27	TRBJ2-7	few	CASRGPSGSGEQYF
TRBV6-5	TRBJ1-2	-	CASSDRVVWGYTF
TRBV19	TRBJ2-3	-	CASSRGGPGDTQYF
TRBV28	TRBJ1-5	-	CASSPYLSARNQPQHF
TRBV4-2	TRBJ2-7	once	CASSPGGSLYEQYF
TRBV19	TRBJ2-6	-	CASRFGGGVSGANVLTF
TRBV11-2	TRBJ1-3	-	CASSLDRNSGNTIYF
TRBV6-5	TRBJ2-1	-	CASSYTGTSGKNEQFF
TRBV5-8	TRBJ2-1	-	CASSRGLQEWTYNEQFF
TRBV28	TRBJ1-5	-	CASRLGDQPQHF
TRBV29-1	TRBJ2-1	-	CSVERNEQFF
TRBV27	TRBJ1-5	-	CASRDLGGSGQPQHF
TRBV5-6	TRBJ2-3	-	CASNLESGLATTDTQYF
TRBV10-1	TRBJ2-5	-	CASSEGGEVASQETQYF
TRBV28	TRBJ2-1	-	CAIPDRGSYNEQFF
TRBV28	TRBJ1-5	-	CASSPGGGSNQPQHF
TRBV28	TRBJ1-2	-	CASSFRGKDYTF
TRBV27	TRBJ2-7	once	CASTRLAGGFEQYF
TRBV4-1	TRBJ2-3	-	CASAPPGADTQYF
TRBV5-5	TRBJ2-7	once	CASSLGPGSYEQYF
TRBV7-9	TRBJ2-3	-	CASSPGLAGVRTDTQYF
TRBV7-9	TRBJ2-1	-	CASSREYNEQFF
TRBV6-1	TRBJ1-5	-	CASTTGLRQPQHF
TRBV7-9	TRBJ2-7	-	CASSPQGAIHEQYF
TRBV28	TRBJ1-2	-	CASRLGKSYGYTF
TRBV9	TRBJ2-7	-	CASSVEDSYSYEQYF
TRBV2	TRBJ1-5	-	CASSHRVGNQPQHF